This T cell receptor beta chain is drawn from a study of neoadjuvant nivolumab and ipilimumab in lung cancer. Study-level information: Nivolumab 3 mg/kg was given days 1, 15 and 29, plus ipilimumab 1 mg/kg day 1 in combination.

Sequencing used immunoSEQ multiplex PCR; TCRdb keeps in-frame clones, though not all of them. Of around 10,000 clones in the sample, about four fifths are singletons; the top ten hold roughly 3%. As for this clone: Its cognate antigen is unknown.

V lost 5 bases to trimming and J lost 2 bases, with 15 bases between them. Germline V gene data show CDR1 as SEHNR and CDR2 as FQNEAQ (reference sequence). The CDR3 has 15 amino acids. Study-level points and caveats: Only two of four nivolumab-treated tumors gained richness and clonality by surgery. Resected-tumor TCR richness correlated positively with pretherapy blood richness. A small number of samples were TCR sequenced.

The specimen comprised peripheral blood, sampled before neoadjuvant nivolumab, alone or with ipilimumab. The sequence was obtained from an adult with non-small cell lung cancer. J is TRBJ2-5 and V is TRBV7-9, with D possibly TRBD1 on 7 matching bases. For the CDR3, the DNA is TGTGCCAGCAGCACCGGACAGGAGGGGCAAGAGACCCAGTACTTC. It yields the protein CASSTGQEGQETQYF.